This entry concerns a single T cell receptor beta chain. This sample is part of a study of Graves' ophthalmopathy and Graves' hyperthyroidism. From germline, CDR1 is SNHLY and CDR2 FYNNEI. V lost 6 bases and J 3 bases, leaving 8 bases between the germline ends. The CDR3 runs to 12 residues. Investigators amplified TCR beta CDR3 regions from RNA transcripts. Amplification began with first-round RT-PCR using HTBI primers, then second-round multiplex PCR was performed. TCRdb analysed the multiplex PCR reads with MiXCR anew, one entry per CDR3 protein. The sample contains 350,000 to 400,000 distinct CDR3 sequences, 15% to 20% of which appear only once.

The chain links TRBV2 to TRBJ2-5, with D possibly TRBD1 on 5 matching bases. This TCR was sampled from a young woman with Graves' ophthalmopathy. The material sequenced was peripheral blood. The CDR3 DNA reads TGTGCCAGCAGGGGGCCAGAAGAGACCCAGTACTTC. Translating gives CASRGPEETQYF.